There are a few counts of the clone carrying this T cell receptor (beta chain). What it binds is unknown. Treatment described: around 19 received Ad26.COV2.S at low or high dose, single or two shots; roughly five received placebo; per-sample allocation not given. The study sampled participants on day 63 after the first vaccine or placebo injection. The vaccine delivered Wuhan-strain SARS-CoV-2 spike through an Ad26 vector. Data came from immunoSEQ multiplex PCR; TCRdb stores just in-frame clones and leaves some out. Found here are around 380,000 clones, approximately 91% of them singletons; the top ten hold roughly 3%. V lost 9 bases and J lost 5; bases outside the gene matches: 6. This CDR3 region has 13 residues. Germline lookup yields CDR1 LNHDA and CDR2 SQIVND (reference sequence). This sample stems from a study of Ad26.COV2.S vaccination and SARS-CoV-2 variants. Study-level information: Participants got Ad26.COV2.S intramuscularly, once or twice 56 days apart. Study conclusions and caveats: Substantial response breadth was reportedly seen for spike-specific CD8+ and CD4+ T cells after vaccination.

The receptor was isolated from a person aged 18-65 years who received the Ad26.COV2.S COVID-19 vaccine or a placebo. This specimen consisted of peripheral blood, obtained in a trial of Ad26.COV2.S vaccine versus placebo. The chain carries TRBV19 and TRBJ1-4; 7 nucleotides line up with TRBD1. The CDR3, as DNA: TGTGCCAGCCGAGGGGGCCCAAATGAAAAACTGTTTTTT. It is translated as CASRGGPNEKLFF.